This T cell receptor beta chain derives from a study of T-cell reconstitution after alpha-beta-depleted transplantation in children. Findings of the study overall: Alpha-beta T cells about two months after transplant reportedly derived from several hundred expanded graft clones. Fresh T-cell production supplied most of the T-cell counts and diversity seen one year after transplant. Surviving recipient T cells and intrathymic progenitors accounted for some patients' high TCRbeta diversity at day 60.

The table lists this clonotype with many counts. Its antigen is currently unknown. The library targeted TCRbeta and was prepared with unique molecular identifiers. Each CDR3 protein is one row after TCRdb ran MiXCR on the PCR reads. Of a few hundred thousand distinct CDR3 sequences listed, over 10% are singletons. V lost 4 bases and J lost 7; bases outside the gene matches: 10. Looked up from germline, CDR1 is MDHEN and CDR2 is SYDVKM. The CDR3 spans 15 residues. Sequences were derived from PBMCs, mostly from graft donor cells, sampled 360 days after TCRalphabeta/CD19-depleted stem cell transplant. The TCR comes from a male patient under 18 who had a stem cell transplant for acute myeloid leukemia, so the T cells may come from the graft donor. This chain links TRBV28 with TRBJ1-1, with 9 nucleotides matching TRBD1. The CDR3 nucleotides read TGTGCCAGCAGTTCCGAGGGCCGGGGACAGGGTGAAGCTTTCTTT. Its translation is CASSSEGRGQGEAFF.